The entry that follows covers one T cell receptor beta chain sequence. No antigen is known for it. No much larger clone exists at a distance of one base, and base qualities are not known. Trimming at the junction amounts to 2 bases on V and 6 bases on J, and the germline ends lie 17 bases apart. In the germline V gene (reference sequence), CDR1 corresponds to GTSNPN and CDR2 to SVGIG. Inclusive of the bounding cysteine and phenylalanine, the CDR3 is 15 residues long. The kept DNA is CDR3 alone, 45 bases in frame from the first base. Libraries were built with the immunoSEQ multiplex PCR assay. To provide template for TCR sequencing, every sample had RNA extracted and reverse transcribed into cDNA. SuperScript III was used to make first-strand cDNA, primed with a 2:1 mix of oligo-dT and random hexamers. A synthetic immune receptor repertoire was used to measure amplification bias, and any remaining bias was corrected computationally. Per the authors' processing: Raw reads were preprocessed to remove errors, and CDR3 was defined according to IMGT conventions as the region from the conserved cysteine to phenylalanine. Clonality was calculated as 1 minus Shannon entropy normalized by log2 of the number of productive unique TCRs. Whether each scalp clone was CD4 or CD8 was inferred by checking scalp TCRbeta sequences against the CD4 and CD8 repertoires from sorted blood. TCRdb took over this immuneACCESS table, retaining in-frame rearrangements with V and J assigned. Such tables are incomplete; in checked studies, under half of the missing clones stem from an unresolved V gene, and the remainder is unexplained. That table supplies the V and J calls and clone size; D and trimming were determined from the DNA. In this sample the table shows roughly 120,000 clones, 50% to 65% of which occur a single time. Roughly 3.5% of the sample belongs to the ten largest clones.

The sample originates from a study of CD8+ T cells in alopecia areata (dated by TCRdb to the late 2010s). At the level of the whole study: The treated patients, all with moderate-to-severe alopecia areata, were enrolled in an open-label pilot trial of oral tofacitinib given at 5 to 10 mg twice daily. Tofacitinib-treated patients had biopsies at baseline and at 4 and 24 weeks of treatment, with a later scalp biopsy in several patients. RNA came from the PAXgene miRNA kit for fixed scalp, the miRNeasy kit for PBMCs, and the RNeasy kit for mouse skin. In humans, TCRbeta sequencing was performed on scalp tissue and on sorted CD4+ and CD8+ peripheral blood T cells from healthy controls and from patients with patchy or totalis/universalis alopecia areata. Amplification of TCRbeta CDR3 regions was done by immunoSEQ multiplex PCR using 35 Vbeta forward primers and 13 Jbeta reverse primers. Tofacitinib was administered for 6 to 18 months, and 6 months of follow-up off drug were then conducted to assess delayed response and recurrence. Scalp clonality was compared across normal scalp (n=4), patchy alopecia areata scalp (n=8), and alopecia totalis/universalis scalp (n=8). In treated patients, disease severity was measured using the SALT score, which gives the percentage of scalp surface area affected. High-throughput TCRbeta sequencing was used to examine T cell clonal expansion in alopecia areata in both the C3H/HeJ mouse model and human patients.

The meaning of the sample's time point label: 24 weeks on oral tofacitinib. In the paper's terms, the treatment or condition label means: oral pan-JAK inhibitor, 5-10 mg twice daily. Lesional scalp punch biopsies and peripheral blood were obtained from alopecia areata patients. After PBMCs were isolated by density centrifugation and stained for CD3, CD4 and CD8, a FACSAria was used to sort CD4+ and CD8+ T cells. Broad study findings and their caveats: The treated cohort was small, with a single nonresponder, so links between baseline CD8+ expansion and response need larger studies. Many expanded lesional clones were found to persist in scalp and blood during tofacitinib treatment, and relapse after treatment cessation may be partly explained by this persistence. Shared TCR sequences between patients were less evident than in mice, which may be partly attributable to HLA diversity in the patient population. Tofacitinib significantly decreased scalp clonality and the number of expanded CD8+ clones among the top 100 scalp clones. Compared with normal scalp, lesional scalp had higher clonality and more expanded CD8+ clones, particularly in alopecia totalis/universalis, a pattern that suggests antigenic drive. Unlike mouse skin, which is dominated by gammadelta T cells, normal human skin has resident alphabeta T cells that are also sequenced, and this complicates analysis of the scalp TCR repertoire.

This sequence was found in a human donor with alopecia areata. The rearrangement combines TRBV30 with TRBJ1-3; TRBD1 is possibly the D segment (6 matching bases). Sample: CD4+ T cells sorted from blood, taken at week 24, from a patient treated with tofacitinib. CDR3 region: CAWSKLGAAENTIYF. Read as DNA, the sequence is TGTGCCTGGAGTAAATTGGGGGCAGCCGAAAACACCATATATTTT.